Listed below are T cell receptor beta chains from one sample, sequenced in a study of blood T cell repertoires in COVID-19. Sequencing used immunoSEQ multiplex PCR; TCRdb keeps in-frame clones, though not all of them. The sample records over 85,000 clones, approximately 90% being singletons. Sequenced sample: peripheral blood. The receptors were gathered from a man aged 50 to 60 with active COVID-19. CDR3s include the opening cysteine and the closing phenylalanine or tryptophan. A D gene is named only where the DNA matches it firmly. Some rows have no size entry. The others give once, few or many, or a class for an expanded clone.

d_call clone_size j_call v_call cdr3_aa cdr3_nt
TRBD2 . TRBJ2-3 TRBV9 CASSVVASGGGTDTQYF TGTGCCAGCAGCGTAGTAGCTAGCGGGGGCGGCACAGATACGCAGTATTTT
TRBD1 . TRBJ1-2 TRBV7-2 CASSNRGWSGYTF TGTGCCAGCAGCAACAGGGGTTGGAGTGGCTACACCTTC
. . TRBJ1-1 TRBV18 CASSPQDKNTEAFF TGTGCCAGCTCACCTCAGGACAAGAACACTGAAGCTTTCTTT
TRBD1 . TRBJ1-1 TRBV11-2 CASSSVQGARAEAFF TGTGCCAGCAGCTCGGTGCAGGGGGCGCGGGCTGAAGCTTTCTTT
. few TRBJ1-4 TRBV6-1 CASSERRGDGTNEKLFF TGTGCCAGCAGTGAGCGGAGGGGCGATGGAACTAATGAAAAACTGTTTTTT
. . TRBJ2-7 TRBV5-4 CASSLGLAGTTYEQYF TGTGCCAGCAGCTTGGGGCTCGCAGGGACAACCTACGAGCAGTACTTC
. . TRBJ1-2 TRBV29-1 CSVAEGGGYTF TGCAGCGTGGCCGAGGGTGGGGGCTACACCTTC
. . TRBJ2-5 TRBV24-1 CATGTAAGETQYF TGTGCCACGGGGACGGCGGCGGGGGAGACCCAGTACTTC
. . TRBJ2-7 TRBV28 CASSLPIPPYEQYF TGTGCCAGCAGTTTACCCATCCCCCCCTACGAGCAGTACTTC
. . TRBJ2-7 TRBV4-2 CASSPLLDFTKGTYEQYF TGTGCCAGCAGCCCCCTCCTAGACTTCACGAAAGGAACCTACGAGCAGTACTTC
. . TRBJ2-1 TRBV11-3 CASSLGRGPYNEQFF TGTGCCAGCAGCTTAGGGCGGGGGCCCTACAATGAGCAGTTCTTC
. . TRBJ1-1 TRBV29-1 CSVEPQSGAEAFF TGCAGCGTTGAACCTCAGTCAGGGGCTGAAGCTTTCTTT
. . TRBJ1-2 TRBV21-1 CASPIKPRGKECGYTF TGTGCCAGCCCTATCAAACCCCGAGGGAAGGAATGTGGCTACACCTTC
. . TRBJ2-1 TRBV5-1 CASSLDTSWEQFF TGCGCCAGCAGCCTTGATACTAGCTGGGAGCAGTTCTTC
TRBD2 . TRBJ2-1 TRBV5-4 CASSPSGGNSNEQFF TGTGCCAGCAGTCCTAGCGGGGGTAATTCCAATGAGCAGTTCTTC
. . TRBJ2-7 TRBV7-9 CASSLVQGGEQYF TGTGCCAGCAGCTTAGTACAGGGTGGCGAGCAGTACTTC
TRBD1 . TRBJ1-1 TRBV3-1/TRBV3-2 CASSQGQGNTEAFF TGTGCCAGCAGCCAGGGACAGGGGAACACTGAAGCTTTCTTT
TRBD2 . TRBJ2-1 TRBV4-3 CASSQDEPRLADNEQFF TGCGCCAGCAGCCAAGATGAACCGCGACTAGCGGACAATGAGCAGTTCTTC
. . TRBJ2-1 TRBV2 CASRVLSEQFF TGTGCCAGCAGGGTCTTGAGTGAGCAGTTCTTC
TRBD1 . TRBJ1-5 TRBV5-1 CASSLGDRETRQPQHF TGCGCCAGCAGCTTGGGGGACAGGGAAACTCGGCAGCCCCAGCATTTT
TRBD1 . TRBJ1-5 TRBV5-5 CASSSDRVLQPQHF TGTGCCAGCAGCTCTGACAGGGTTTTACAGCCCCAGCATTTT
. . TRBJ2-1 TRBV29-1 CSVEQVKTPREQFF TGCAGCGTTGAACAGGTTAAAACACCCCGGGAGCAGTTCTTC
TRBD2 . TRBJ2-3 TRBV2 CASSGTSGGAGTRYF TGTGCCAGCAGTGGGACTAGCGGGGGGGCCGGGACGCGGTATTTT
. . TRBJ1-2 TRBV3-1/TRBV3-2 CASSPGTYGYTF TGTGCCAGCAGCCCCGGGACTTACGGCTACACCTTC
TRBD2 . TRBJ2-7 TRBV20-1 CSASREAVSYEQYF TGCAGTGCCAGTCGGGAGGCGGTCTCCTACGAGCAGTACTTC
. . TRBJ1-6 TRBV4-1 CASSQFAGPRFKNSPLHF TGCGCCAGCAGCCAGTTCGCGGGACCGCGCTTCAAGAATTCACCCCTCCACTTT
TRBD2 . TRBJ2-1 TRBV2 CASSPTSGTYNEQFF TGTGCCAGCAGTCCCACTAGCGGGACCTACAATGAGCAGTTCTTC
. . TRBJ2-3 TRBV24-1 CATSVRTPGGTDTQYF TGTGCCACCAGTGTCAGGACCCCAGGAGGGACAGATACGCAGTATTTT